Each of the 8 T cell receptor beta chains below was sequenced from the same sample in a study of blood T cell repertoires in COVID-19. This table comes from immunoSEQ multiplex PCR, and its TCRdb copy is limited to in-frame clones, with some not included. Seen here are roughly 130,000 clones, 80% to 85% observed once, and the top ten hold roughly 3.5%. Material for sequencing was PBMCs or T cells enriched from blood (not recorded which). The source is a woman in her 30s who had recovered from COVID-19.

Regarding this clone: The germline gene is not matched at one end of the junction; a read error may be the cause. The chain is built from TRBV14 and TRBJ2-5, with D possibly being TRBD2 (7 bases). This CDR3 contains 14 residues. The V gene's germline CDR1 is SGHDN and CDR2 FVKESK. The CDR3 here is CASSQGGGPVRVDF. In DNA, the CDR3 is TGTGCCAGCAGCCAGGGCGGGGGCCCTGTAAGGGTTGACTTC. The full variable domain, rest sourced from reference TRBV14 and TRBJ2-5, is EAGVTQFPSHSVIEKGQTVTLRCDPISGHDNLYWYRRVMGKEIKFLLHFVKESKQDESGMPNNRFLAERTGGTYSTLKVQPAELEDSGVYFCASSQGGGPVRVDFGPGTRLLVL.

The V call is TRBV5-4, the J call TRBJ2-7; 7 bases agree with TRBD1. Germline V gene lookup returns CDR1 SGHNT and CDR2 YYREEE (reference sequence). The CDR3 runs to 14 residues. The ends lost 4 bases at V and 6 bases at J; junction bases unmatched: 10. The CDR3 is CASSATGNKLEQYF. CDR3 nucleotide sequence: TGTGCCAGCAGCGCGACAGGGAATAAACTCGAGCAGTACTTC.

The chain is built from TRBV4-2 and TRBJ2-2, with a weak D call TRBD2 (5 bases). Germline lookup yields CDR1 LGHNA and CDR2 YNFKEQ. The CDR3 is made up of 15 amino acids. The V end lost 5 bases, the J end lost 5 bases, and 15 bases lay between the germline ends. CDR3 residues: CASSSGSTETGELFF. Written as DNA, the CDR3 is TGTGCCAGCAGCTCGGGGTCCACCGAGACCGGGGAGCTGTTTTTT.

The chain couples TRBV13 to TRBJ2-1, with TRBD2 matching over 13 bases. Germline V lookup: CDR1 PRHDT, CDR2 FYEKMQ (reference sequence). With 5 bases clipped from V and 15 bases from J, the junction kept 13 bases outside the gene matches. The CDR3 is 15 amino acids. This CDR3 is CASSITSGRANLAFF. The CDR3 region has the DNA TGTGCCAGCAGCATAACTAGCGGGAGGGCCAATTTAGCGTTCTTC. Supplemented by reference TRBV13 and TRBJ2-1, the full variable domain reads AAGVIQSPRHLIKEKRETATLKCYPIPRHDTVYWYQQGPGQDPQFLISFYEKMQSDKGSIPDRFSAQQFSDYHSELNMSSLELGDSALYFCASSITSGRANLAFFGPGTRLTVL.

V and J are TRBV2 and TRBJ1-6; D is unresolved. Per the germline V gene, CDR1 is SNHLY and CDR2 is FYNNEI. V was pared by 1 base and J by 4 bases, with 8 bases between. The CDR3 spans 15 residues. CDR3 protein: CASSEETGYNSPLHF. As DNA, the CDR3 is TGTGCCAGCAGTGAAGAGACTGGATATAATTCACCCCTCCACTTT.

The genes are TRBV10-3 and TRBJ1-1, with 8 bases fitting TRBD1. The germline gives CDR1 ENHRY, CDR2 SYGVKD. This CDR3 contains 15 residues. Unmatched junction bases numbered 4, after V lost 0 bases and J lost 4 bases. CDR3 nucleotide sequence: TGTGCCATCAGTGAGTCGACAGGGGCCGCCACTGAAGCTTTCTTT. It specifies CAISESTGAATEAFF.

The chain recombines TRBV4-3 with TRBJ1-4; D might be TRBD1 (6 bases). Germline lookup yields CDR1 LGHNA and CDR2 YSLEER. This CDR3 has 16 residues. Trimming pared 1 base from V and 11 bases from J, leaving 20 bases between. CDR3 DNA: TGCGCCAGCAGCCAAGTTCGGGGGGCAGGGGATTTGAAACTGTTTTTT. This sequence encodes CASSQVRGAGDLKLFF.

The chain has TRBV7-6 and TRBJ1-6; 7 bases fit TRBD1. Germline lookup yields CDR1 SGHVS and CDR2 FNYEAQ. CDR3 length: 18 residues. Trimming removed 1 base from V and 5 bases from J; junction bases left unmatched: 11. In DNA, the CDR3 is TGTGCCAGCAGCTTAGTGGGTAGGGGGCGCAACGATAATTCACCCCTCCACTTT. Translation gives CASSLVGRGRNDNSPLHF.